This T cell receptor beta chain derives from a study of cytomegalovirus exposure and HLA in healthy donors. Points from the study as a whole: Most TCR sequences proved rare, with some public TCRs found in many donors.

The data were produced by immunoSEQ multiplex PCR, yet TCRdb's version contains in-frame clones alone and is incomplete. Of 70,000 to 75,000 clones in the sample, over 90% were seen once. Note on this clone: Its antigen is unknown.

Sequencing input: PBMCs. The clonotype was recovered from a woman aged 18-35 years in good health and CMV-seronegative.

CDR3 coding DNA: TGCAGCGTTGAGGACACCCGCCGTGGCTACACCTTC. Translated, it gives CSVEDTRRGYTF. The V call is TRBV29-1, the J call TRBJ1-2; D possibly corresponds to TRBD1 (5 bases). The V gene lost 3 bases and the J gene lost 7 bases, with 12 bases spanning the gap. Germline V gene lookup returns CDR1 SQVTM and CDR2 ANQGSEA. The CDR3 spans 12 residues.